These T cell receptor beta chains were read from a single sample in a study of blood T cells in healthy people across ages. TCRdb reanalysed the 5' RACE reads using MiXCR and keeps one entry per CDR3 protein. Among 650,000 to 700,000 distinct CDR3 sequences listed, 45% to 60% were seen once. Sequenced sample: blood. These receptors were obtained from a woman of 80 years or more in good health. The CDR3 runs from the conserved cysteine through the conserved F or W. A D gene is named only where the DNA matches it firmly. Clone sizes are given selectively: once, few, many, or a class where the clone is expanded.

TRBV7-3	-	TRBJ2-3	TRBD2	TGTGCCAGCAGCTTAAGTGGCTGGGCTAGCGGAGATACGCAGTATTTT	CASSLSGWASGDTQYF
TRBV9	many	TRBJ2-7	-	TGTGCCAGCAGCTTAGACCCGGTCTACGAGCAGTACTTC	CASSLDPVYEQYF
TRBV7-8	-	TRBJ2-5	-	TGTGCCAGCAGCCCGGGCCTCCACAAAGAGACCCAGTACTTC	CASSPGLHKETQYF
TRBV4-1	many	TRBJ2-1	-	TGCGCCAGCAGCCAAGCCCGTGGGGGGGCCCTATACAATGAGCAGTTCTTC	CASSQARGGALYNEQFF
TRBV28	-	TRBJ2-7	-	TGTGCCAGCAGTGTGGCCACATCCTACGAGCAGTACTTC	CASSVATSYEQYF
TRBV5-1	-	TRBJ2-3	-	TGCGCCAGCAGCGGAGGGATCACAGATACGCAGTATTTT	CASSGGITDTQYF
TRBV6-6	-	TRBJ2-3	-	TGTGCCAGCAGTCCTTTCCTAAGAGATACGCAGTATTTT	CASSPFLRDTQYF
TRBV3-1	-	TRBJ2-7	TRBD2	TGTGCCAGCAGCCAGCAAGCGGGGTCGGGCAAGGAGCAGTACTTC	CASSQQAGSGKEQYF
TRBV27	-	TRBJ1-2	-	TGTGCCAGCAGTTTATATCCAGGGGCTAACTATGGCTACACCTTC	CASSLYPGANYGYTF
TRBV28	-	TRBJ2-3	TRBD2	TGTGCCAGCAGTTACCCACCGATTGAGGGAGGGGATACGCAGTATTTT	CASSYPPIEGGDTQYF
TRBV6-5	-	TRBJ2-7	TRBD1	TGTGCCAGCAGTTACAATTGCGCTAGGACAGGGGGCACGGGCGAGCAGTACTTC	CASSYNCARTGGTGEQYF
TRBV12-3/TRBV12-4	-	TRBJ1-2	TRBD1	TGTGCCAGCAAGAAGGGACAGGGGTTCTACTATGGCTACACCTTC	CASKKGQGFYYGYTF
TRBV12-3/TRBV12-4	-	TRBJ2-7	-	TGTGCCAGCAGTGATAGGGTAGGGGGTTACGAGCAGTACTTC	CASSDRVGGYEQYF
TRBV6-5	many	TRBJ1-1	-	TGTGCCAGCAGTTACTCGATTGGGGAATGGCACACTGAAGCTTTCTTT	CASSYSIGEWHTEAFF